This T cell receptor (beta chain) was identified in a study of shared clonotypes between healthy human individuals. Points from the study as a whole: Estimated clonotype richness was generally higher in naive than memory subsets.

In regard to this clone: Its antigen remains unidentified.

TCRdb's table, derived via immunoSEQ multiplex PCR, lists solely in-frame clones and lacks some. This table has about 2.2 million clones, roughly 91% appearing once. The naive CD8 fraction comprised CD45RO-negative cells positively selected for CCR7 and excluded terminally differentiated effector memory CD45RA+ cells. Donors were healthy HIV-negative adults without recent acute infections or vaccinations. V was pared by 7 bases and J by 3 bases, with 27 bases between. Germline lookup yields CDR1 SEHNR and CDR2 FQNEAQ (reference sequence). The CDR3 extends over 19 amino acids. The TCR sequence derives from a man younger than 30 in good health. Some clones in this sample may be carry-over from other donors' samples. Sequences were obtained from naive CD8+ T cells from PBMCs. The chain has TRBV7-9 and TRBJ2-2; D may correspond to TRBD1 or TRBD2 (5 bases each). This CDR3 reads CASIPEGVTSVVDTGELFF. CDR3 DNA: TGTGCCAGCATCCCAGAAGGGGTTACTAGTGTCGTGGACACCGGGGAGCTGTTTTTT.